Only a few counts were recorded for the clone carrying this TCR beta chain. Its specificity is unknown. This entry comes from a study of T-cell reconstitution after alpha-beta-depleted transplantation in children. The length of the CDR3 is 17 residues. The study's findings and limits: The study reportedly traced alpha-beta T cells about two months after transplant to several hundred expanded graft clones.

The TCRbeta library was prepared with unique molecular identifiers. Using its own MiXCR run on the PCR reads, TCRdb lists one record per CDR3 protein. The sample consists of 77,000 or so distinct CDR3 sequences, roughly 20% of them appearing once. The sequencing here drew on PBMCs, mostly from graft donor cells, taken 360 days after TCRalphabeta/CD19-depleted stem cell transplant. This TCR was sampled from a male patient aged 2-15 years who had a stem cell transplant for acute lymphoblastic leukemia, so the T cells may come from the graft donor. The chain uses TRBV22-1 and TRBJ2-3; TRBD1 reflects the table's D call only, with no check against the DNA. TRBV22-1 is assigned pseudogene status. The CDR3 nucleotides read TGTACCAGCAGGACTGACAGGGGATTGGAAAGCACAGATACGCAGTATTTT. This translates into CTSRTDRGLESTDTQYF.